The rows below give T cell receptor beta chains drawn from one sample of a study of blood T cells in healthy people across ages. TCRdb analysed the 5' RACE reads with MiXCR anew, one entry per CDR3 protein. The sample lists about 720,000 distinct CDR3 sequences, 20% to 25% occurring once. These records were also assigned to another study, of T cells of mothers and their children.

Sequenced material: blood. Every receptor here comes from a boy aged 5-17 years in good health. Both conserved end residues are part of each CDR3. Fields, in order: J gene, D gene, clone size, V gene, CDR3 protein, CDR3 DNA. The D gene is left open where the match is weak. Clone sizes are given selectively: once, few, many, or a class where the clone is expanded.

j_gene: TRBJ2-1
d_gene: NA
abundance: many
v_gene: TRBV5-1
CDR3aa: CASSLGKVFDNEQFF
CDR3nt: TGCGCCAGCAGCTTGGGAAAGGTTTTTGACAATGAGCAGTTCTTC

j_gene: TRBJ1-4
d_gene: NA
abundance: few
v_gene: TRBV7-2
CDR3aa: CASSSGQKGNEKLFF
CDR3nt: TGTGCCAGCAGCTCCGGACAGAAGGGTAATGAAAAACTGTTTTTT

j_gene: TRBJ2-4
d_gene: TRBD1
abundance: NA
v_gene: TRBV20-1
CDR3aa: CSAREGQGAAKNIQYF
CDR3nt: TGCAGTGCTAGAGAAGGCCAGGGGGCCGCCAAAAACATTCAGTACTTC

j_gene: TRBJ2-5
d_gene: NA
abundance: few
v_gene: TRBV20-1
CDR3aa: CSASVPGDQETQYF
CDR3nt: TGCAGTGCTAGTGTCCCGGGGGACCAAGAGACCCAGTACTTC

j_gene: TRBJ1-2
d_gene: NA
abundance: few
v_gene: TRBV5-4
CDR3aa: CASSPESKGDGYTF
CDR3nt: TGTGCCAGCAGTCCCGAATCAAAAGGGGATGGCTACACCTTC

j_gene: TRBJ1-1
d_gene: NA
abundance: NA
v_gene: TRBV12-3/TRBV12-4
CDR3aa: CASRPGRSEAFF
CDR3nt: TGTGCCAGCAGACCCGGGCGGAGTGAAGCTTTCTTT

j_gene: TRBJ1-1
d_gene: NA
abundance: NA
v_gene: TRBV3-1
CDR3aa: CASSQGYSDRGTEAFF
CDR3nt: TGTGCCAGCAGCCAAGGTTACAGCGATAGGGGCACTGAAGCTTTCTTT

j_gene: TRBJ2-4
d_gene: NA
abundance: NA
v_gene: TRBV7-3
CDR3aa: CASRGFASNIQYF
CDR3nt: TGTGCCAGCAGAGGGTTTGCGTCTAACATTCAGTACTTC

j_gene: TRBJ2-6
d_gene: NA
abundance: NA
v_gene: TRBV12-3/TRBV12-4
CDR3aa: CASTPFPGANVLTF
CDR3nt: TGTGCCAGCACCCCTTTCCCTGGGGCCAACGTCCTGACTTTC

j_gene: TRBJ2-7
d_gene: NA
abundance: NA
v_gene: TRBV3-1
CDR3aa: CASSRRSEGFHEQYF
CDR3nt: TGTGCCAGCAGCCGTAGATCCGAGGGATTCCACGAGCAGTACTTC

j_gene: TRBJ2-3
d_gene: NA
abundance: few
v_gene: TRBV15
CDR3aa: CATSVSGADTDTQYF
CDR3nt: TGTGCCACCAGCGTTAGCGGAGCGGACACAGATACGCAGTATTTT

j_gene: TRBJ2-5
d_gene: NA
abundance: few
v_gene: TRBV18
CDR3aa: CASSPRSQETQYF
CDR3nt: TGTGCCAGCTCACCACGGAGCCAAGAGACCCAGTACTTC

j_gene: TRBJ1-5
d_gene: NA
abundance: few
v_gene: TRBV5-1
CDR3aa: CASSPEGSNQPQHF
CDR3nt: TGCGCCAGCAGCCCCGAAGGCAGCAATCAGCCCCAGCATTTT

j_gene: TRBJ1-1
d_gene: TRBD1
abundance: many
v_gene: TRBV7-6
CDR3aa: CASSSRQGWDTEAFF
CDR3nt: TGTGCCAGCAGCTCAAGACAGGGGTGGGACACTGAAGCTTTCTTT

j_gene: TRBJ1-5
d_gene: NA
abundance: NA
v_gene: TRBV20-1
CDR3aa: CSASAGGYQPQHF
CDR3nt: TGCAGTGCTTCCGCTGGGGGGTATCAGCCCCAGCATTTT

j_gene: TRBJ2-4
d_gene: NA
abundance: NA
v_gene: TRBV5-1
CDR3aa: CASSLTGGAIQYF
CDR3nt: TGCGCCAGCAGCTTGACGGGTGGGGCCATTCAGTACTTC

j_gene: TRBJ2-5
d_gene: TRBD1
abundance: few
v_gene: TRBV27
CDR3aa: CASRPTGAETQYF
CDR3nt: TGTGCCAGCAGACCGACAGGGGCAGAGACCCAGTACTTC

j_gene: TRBJ1-4
d_gene: TRBD1
abundance: NA
v_gene: TRBV12-3/TRBV12-4
CDR3aa: CASSLRDRGDEKLFF
CDR3nt: TGTGCCAGCAGTTTAAGGGACAGGGGGGATGAAAAACTGTTTTTT

j_gene: TRBJ1-1
d_gene: NA
abundance: NA
v_gene: TRBV28
CDR3aa: CASSLNEKIRAFF
CDR3nt: TGTGCCAGCAGTTTAAACGAAAAGATAAGGGCTTTCTTT

j_gene: TRBJ2-1
d_gene: TRBD2
abundance: few
v_gene: TRBV7-6
CDR3aa: CASSSPPLAGDTYNEQFF
CDR3nt: TGTGCCAGCAGCTCTCCTCCTCTAGCGGGGGATACCTACAATGAGCAGTTCTTC

j_gene: TRBJ2-7
d_gene: TRBD2
abundance: NA
v_gene: TRBV7-2
CDR3aa: CASSQGLAGGNYEQYF
CDR3nt: TGTGCCAGCAGCCAGGGACTAGCGGGGGGAAACTACGAGCAGTACTTC

j_gene: TRBJ2-3
d_gene: TRBD2
abundance: NA
v_gene: TRBV5-1
CDR3aa: CASSLEPAGVGDTQYF
CDR3nt: TGCGCCAGCAGCTTGGAGCCAGCGGGAGTTGGGGATACGCAGTATTTT

j_gene: TRBJ2-2
d_gene: NA
abundance: NA
v_gene: TRBV24-1
CDR3aa: CATSDPSTDIDTGELFF
CDR3nt: TGTGCCACCAGTGATCCTTCCACCGACATCGACACCGGGGAGCTGTTTTTT

j_gene: TRBJ2-1
d_gene: NA
abundance: NA
v_gene: TRBV6-2/TRBV6-3
CDR3aa: CASSSASYNEQFF
CDR3nt: TGTGCCAGCAGCTCCGCGTCCTACAATGAGCAGTTCTTC

j_gene: TRBJ2-3
d_gene: TRBD1
abundance: NA
v_gene: TRBV29-1
CDR3aa: CSVPTRAGGEYRGTQYF
CDR3nt: TGCAGCGTCCCTACGAGGGCAGGGGGCGAGTATCGTGGTACGCAGTATTTT

j_gene: TRBJ2-2
d_gene: TRBD1
abundance: NA
v_gene: TRBV6-1
CDR3aa: CASSTLGQRSDTGELFF
CDR3nt: TGTGCCAGCAGCACCCTGGGACAGCGGTCGGACACCGGGGAGCTGTTTTTT

j_gene: TRBJ1-4
d_gene: NA
abundance: NA
v_gene: TRBV7-2
CDR3aa: CASSFGGGYPEKLFF
CDR3nt: TGTGCCAGCAGCTTCGGAGGGGGGTACCCTGAAAAACTGTTTTTT

j_gene: TRBJ2-7
d_gene: TRBD1
abundance: NA
v_gene: TRBV7-9
CDR3aa: CASSRQGAYRQYF
CDR3nt: TGTGCCAGCAGCCGACAGGGGGCTTATCGGCAGTACTTC

j_gene: TRBJ2-2
d_gene: NA
abundance: NA
v_gene: TRBV28
CDR3aa: CASRVTGELFF
CDR3nt: TGTGCCAGCAGAGTGACGGGGGAGCTGTTTTTT

j_gene: TRBJ2-7
d_gene: TRBD2
abundance: NA
v_gene: TRBV11-2
CDR3aa: CASSQDSGGATFEQYF
CDR3nt: TGTGCCAGCAGTCAAGATAGCGGGGGGGCCACGTTCGAGCAGTACTTC

j_gene: TRBJ1-2
d_gene: TRBD1
abundance: NA
v_gene: TRBV12-3/TRBV12-4
CDR3aa: CASGTGASGYTF
CDR3nt: TGTGCCAGCGGGACAGGGGCGAGTGGCTACACCTTC

j_gene: TRBJ2-1
d_gene: TRBD2
abundance: few
v_gene: TRBV29-1
CDR3aa: CSAGLIAGAFDEQFF
CDR3nt: TGCAGCGCTGGCTTGATAGCGGGAGCGTTCGATGAGCAGTTCTTC

j_gene: TRBJ2-4
d_gene: NA
abundance: NA
v_gene: TRBV4-3
CDR3aa: CASSPGIENIQYF
CDR3nt: TGCGCCAGCAGCCCGGGGATCGAAAACATTCAGTACTTC

j_gene: TRBJ2-7
d_gene: TRBD1
abundance: many
v_gene: TRBV7-6
CDR3aa: CASSKLDRASSYEQYF
CDR3nt: TGTGCCAGCAGCAAGTTAGACAGGGCTTCGTCCTACGAGCAGTACTTC

j_gene: TRBJ2-1
d_gene: TRBD1
abundance: NA
v_gene: TRBV11-1
CDR3aa: CASSPPDRAPTDEQFF
CDR3nt: TGTGCCAGCAGCCCTCCGGACAGGGCCCCTACGGATGAGCAGTTCTTC

j_gene: TRBJ1-6
d_gene: NA
abundance: NA
v_gene: TRBV14
CDR3aa: CASSQDLGFHLHF
CDR3nt: TGTGCCAGCAGCCAAGATCTCGGTTTTCACCTCCACTTT

j_gene: TRBJ2-3
d_gene: TRBD2
abundance: NA
v_gene: TRBV12-3/TRBV12-4
CDR3aa: CASSFASGRSTDTQYF
CDR3nt: TGTGCCAGCAGTTTCGCTAGCGGGAGGAGCACAGATACGCAGTATTTT

j_gene: TRBJ1-1
d_gene: TRBD1
abundance: few
v_gene: TRBV5-1
CDR3aa: CASRAGQGFSEAFF
CDR3nt: TGCGCCAGCAGGGCGGGACAGGGGTTTTCTGAAGCTTTCTTT

j_gene: TRBJ2-1
d_gene: NA
abundance: NA
v_gene: TRBV7-2
CDR3aa: CASSAAASSYNEQFF
CDR3nt: TGTGCCAGCAGCGCTGCCGCAAGCTCCTACAATGAGCAGTTCTTC

j_gene: TRBJ2-5
d_gene: NA
abundance: NA
v_gene: TRBV29-1
CDR3aa: CSAHTGAETQYF
CDR3nt: TGCAGCGCTCATACGGGGGCAGAGACCCAGTACTTC

j_gene: TRBJ2-5
d_gene: TRBD2
abundance: NA
v_gene: TRBV7-6
CDR3aa: CASSNPGSSGYQETQYF
CDR3nt: TGTGCCAGCAGCAATCCCGGGTCTAGCGGGTACCAAGAGACCCAGTACTTC

j_gene: TRBJ2-5
d_gene: TRBD2
abundance: many
v_gene: TRBV5-5
CDR3aa: CASSLRLAGARETQYF
CDR3nt: TGTGCCAGCAGCTTGCGACTAGCGGGAGCCAGGGAGACCCAGTACTTC

j_gene: TRBJ2-7
d_gene: NA
abundance: NA
v_gene: TRBV18
CDR3aa: CASSLHLGGLEDEQYF
CDR3nt: TGTGCCAGCTCACTCCACCTCGGCGGGCTAGAGGACGAGCAGTACTTC

j_gene: TRBJ1-6
d_gene: NA
abundance: NA
v_gene: TRBV20-1
CDR3aa: CSATQQPGTPSPLHF
CDR3nt: TGCAGTGCTACCCAACAGCCCGGGACACCTTCACCCCTCCACTTT

j_gene: TRBJ2-5
d_gene: TRBD1
abundance: many
v_gene: TRBV5-1
CDR3aa: CASSLGQGEKETQYF
CDR3nt: TGCGCCAGCAGCCTAGGGCAGGGGGAGAAAGAGACCCAGTACTTC

j_gene: TRBJ2-7
d_gene: TRBD2
abundance: NA
v_gene: TRBV20-1
CDR3aa: CSASAGGSPYEQYF
CDR3nt: TGCAGTGCCAGTGCGGGCGGGAGTCCCTACGAGCAGTACTTC

j_gene: TRBJ1-5
d_gene: NA
abundance: few
v_gene: TRBV21-1
CDR3aa: CASSKVERNSNQPQHF
CDR3nt: TGTGCCAGCAGCAAAGTTGAACGGAATAGCAATCAGCCCCAGCATTTT